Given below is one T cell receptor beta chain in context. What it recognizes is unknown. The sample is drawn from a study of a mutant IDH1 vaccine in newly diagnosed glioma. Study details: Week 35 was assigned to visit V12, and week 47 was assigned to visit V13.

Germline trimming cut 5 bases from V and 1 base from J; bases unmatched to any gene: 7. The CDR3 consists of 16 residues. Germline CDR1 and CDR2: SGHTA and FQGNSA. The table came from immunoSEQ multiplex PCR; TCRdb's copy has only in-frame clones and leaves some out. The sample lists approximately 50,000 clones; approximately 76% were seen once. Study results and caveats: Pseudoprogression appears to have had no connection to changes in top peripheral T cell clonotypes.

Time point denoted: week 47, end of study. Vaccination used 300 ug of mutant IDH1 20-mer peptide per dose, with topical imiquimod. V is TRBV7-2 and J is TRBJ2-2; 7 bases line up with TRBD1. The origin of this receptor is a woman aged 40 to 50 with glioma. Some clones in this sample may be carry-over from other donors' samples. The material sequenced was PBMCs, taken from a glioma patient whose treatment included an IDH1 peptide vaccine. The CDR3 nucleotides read TGTGCCAGCAGCCACGCCGGGACAGAGAACACCGGGGAGCTGTTTTTT. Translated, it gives CASSHAGTENTGELFF.